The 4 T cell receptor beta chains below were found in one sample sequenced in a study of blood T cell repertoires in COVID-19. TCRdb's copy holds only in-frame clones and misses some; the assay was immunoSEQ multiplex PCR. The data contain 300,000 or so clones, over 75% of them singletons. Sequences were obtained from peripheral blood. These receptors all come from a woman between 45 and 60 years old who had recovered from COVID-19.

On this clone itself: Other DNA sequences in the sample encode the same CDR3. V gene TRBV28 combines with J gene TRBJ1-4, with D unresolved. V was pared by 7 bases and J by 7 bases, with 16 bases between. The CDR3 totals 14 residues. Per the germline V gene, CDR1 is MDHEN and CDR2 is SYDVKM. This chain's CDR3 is CASNPGVRGEKLFF. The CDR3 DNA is TGTGCCAGCAACCCCGGGGTGCGGGGTGAAAAACTGTTTTTT.

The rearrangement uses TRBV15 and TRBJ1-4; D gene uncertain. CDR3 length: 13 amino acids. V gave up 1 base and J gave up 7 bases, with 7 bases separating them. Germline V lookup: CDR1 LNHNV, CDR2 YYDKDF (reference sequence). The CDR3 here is CATSRGGGEKLFF. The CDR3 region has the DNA TGTGCCACCAGCAGAGGGGGAGGTGAAAAACTGTTTTTT.

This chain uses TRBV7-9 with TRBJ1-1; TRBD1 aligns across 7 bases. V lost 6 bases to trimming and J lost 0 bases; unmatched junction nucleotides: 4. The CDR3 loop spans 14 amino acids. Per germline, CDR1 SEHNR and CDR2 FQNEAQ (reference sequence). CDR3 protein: CASSSTGVNTEAFF. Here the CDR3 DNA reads TGTGCCAGCAGTAGTACAGGGGTGAACACTGAAGCTTTCTTT.

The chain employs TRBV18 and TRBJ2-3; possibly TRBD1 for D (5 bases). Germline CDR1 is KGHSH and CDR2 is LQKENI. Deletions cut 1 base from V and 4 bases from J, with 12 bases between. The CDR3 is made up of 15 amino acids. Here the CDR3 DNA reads TGTGCCAGCTCACCACAGGCAGGGTCCCCAGATACGCAGTATTTT. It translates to CASSPQAGSPDTQYF.